The 22 T cell receptor beta chains in this list originate from one sample, sequenced in a study of T cells in Graves' hyperthyroidism and ophthalmopathy. Amplification of TCR beta CDR3 regions was performed using RNA transcripts as template. Initially, a first-round RT-PCR of the TCR CDR3 employed the HTBI primer set. One entry per CDR3 protein results from TCRdb running MiXCR on the multiplex PCR reads. The top ten hold roughly 33% of the sample, which has approximately 370,000 distinct CDR3 sequences, around 14% seen once. Sample: blood. Source of these receptors: a woman between 25 and 40 years old with Graves' hyperthyroidism.

A few counts support this clonotype. The rearrangement uses TRBV30 and TRBJ2-5, with D possibly matching TRBD2 (5 bases). With 1 base removed from V and 2 bases from J, the gap between germline ends came to 8 bases. Germline V lookup: CDR1 GTSNPN, CDR2 SVGIG (reference sequence). This CDR3 is built from 13 residues. CDR3: CAWSAGIQETQYF. The CDR3 DNA is TGTGCCTGGAGTGCGGGGATACAAGAGACCCAGTACTTC.

Concerning this clonotype: A much bigger clone sits one base away, suggesting this may be a read error. This chain links TRBV7-2 with TRBJ2-1, with D possibly being TRBD1 or TRBD2 (6 bases each). Germline values: CDR1 SGHTA, CDR2 FQGNSA. CDR3 length equals 17 residues. The CDR3 is CASSFKGGTSSYDEQFF. In DNA, the CDR3 is TGTGCCAGCAGCTTTAAAGGGGGTACTAGCTCCTACGATGAGCAGTTCTTC.

This clonotype came up many times. The chain has TRBV28 and TRBJ2-5, with D possibly being TRBD2 (6 bases). V was clipped by 2 bases and J by 1 base, with 8 bases between them. Germline CDR1 is MDHEN and CDR2 is SYDVKM. The CDR3 extends over 14 amino acids. The CDR3 loop is CASSLGGSQETQYF. CDR3 in DNA: TGTGCCAGCAGTTTAGGGGGGTCCCAAGAGACCCAGTACTTC. The full variable domain, completed using reference TRBV28 and TRBJ2-5, is DVKVTQSSRYLVKRTGEKVFLECVQDMDHENMFWYRQDPGLGLRLIYFSYDVKMKEKGDIPEGYSVSREKKERFSLILESASTNQTSMYLCASSLGGSQETQYFGPGTRLLVL.

This clonotype occurred many times. The J gene is TRBJ2-1, the V gene TRBV12-3 or TRBV12-4; D is undetermined. This CDR3 comprises 11 residues. V lost 1 base, J lost 15 bases, and 10 bases lay in between. The CDR3 bases are TGTGCCAGCAGTTTAGAAGGTATTGGGTTCTTC. Translated, it gives CASSLEGIGFF.

This clonotype was counted ten times or more. This chain joins TRBV20-1 and TRBJ1-2; 9 positions match TRBD1. V lost 3 bases, J lost 0 bases, and 2 bases stayed unmatched. The CDR3 is 14 amino acids. From germline, CDR1 is DFQATT and CDR2 SNEGSKA (reference sequence). CDR3 DNA: TGCAGTGCTAGGACAGGGGGAGCTAACTATGGCTACACCTTC. This codes for CSARTGGANYGYTF.

This clonotype has ten or more counts. J is TRBJ1-2 and V is TRBV6-1; possibly TRBD1 for D (6 bases). The CDR3 has 16 amino acids. The germline CDR1 and CDR2 sequences are MNHNS and SASEGT. With 3 bases removed from V and 5 bases from J, the gap between germline ends came to 19 bases. The CDR3 here is CASSDYPRGGPYGYTF. The CDR3 DNA follows: TGTGCCAGCAGTGACTACCCAAGGGGGGGCCCTTATGGCTACACCTTC.

J is TRBJ1-2 and V is TRBV19; D ambiguous. CDR3 length: 12 residues. CDR1 and CDR2 from the germline V gene are LNHDA and SQIVND (reference sequence). V gave up 5 bases and J gave up 3 bases, with 7 bases separating them. CDR3: CASSWEDYGYTF. CDR3 nucleotides: TGTGCCAGTAGTTGGGAAGACTATGGCTACACCTTC.

Ten or more counts support this clonotype. The rearrangement uses TRBV20-1 and TRBJ2-7; 14 positions match TRBD2. V was pared by 4 bases and J by 0 bases, with 2 bases of the junction left unmatched. The germline V gene has CDR1 DFQATT and CDR2 SNEGSKA (reference sequence). This CDR3 has 15 residues. The CDR3 protein is CSAKGTSGSSYEQYF. The DNA of the CDR3 is TGCAGTGCTAAGGGGACTAGCGGGAGCTCCTACGAGCAGTACTTC.

This chain connects TRBV2 to TRBJ1-5; 7 nucleotides match TRBD1. From germline, CDR1 is SNHLY and CDR2 FYNNEI. V dropped 0 bases and J dropped 6; count of bases not matched to a gene: 5. CDR3 length equals 15 residues. The CDR3 nucleotides read TGTGCCAGCAGTGAAGCGCGACAGGGAGGTCAGCCCCAGCATTTT. Amino acid sequence: CASSEARQGGQPQHF. Supplemented by reference TRBV2 and TRBJ1-5, the full variable domain reads EPEVTQTPSHQVTQMGQEVILRCVPISNHLYFYWYRQILGQKVEFLVSFYNNEISEKSEIFDDQFSVERPDGSNFTLKIRSTKLEDSAMYFCASSEARQGGQPQHFGDGTRLSIL.

This chain links TRBV10-3 with TRBJ2-2; TRBD2 matches at 11 bases. V lost 3 bases and J lost 9; bases outside the gene matches: 6. CDR1 is ENHRY, CDR2 SYGVKD, per germline. This CDR3 contains 15 residues. The CDR3 spells CAISEPLAGAWELFF. CDR3 bases: TGTGCCATCAGTGAACCACTAGCGGGGGCATGGGAGCTGTTTTTT.

This clonotype was seen ten or more times. This chain uses TRBV20-1 with TRBJ1-1; possible D gene TRBD1, 5 bases. Germline CDR1 DFQATT, CDR2 SNEGSKA (reference sequence). The CDR3 covers 12 residues. Trimming left V 5 bases short and J 1 base short, with 8 bases between. The chain's CDR3 is CSAPQGNTEAFF. The CDR3 DNA reads as TGCAGTGCTCCCCAGGGGAACACTGAAGCTTTCTTT.

This clonotype was seen at least ten times. The chain uses TRBV7-9 and TRBJ2-1; 7 bases line up with TRBD2. Per germline, CDR1 SEHNR and CDR2 FQNEAQ (reference sequence). With V trimmed by 1 base and J by 8 bases, 8 bases remained unmatched. The CDR3 sequence is 15 residues long. The CDR3 region has the DNA TGTGCCAGCAGCTTAGGGGTCGCGGGAGAAGATGAGCAGTTCTTC. It is translated as CASSLGVAGEDEQFF.

A note on this clonotype: This may be a read error, as it is one base from a much larger clone. This chain uses TRBV24-1 with TRBJ2-5; 11 nucleotides line up with TRBD2. Germline CDR1 reads KGHDR; CDR2 reads SFDVKD. The CDR3 contains 16 residues. The junction had 3 bases not matched to a gene; V was cut back by 3 bases and J by 1 base. In DNA, the CDR3 is TGTGCCACCAGTGATATCCTAGCGGGGGGCCAAGAGACCCAGTACTTC. Translating gives CATSDILAGGQETQYF.

A few counts support this clonotype. The CDR3 protein is CASSTQGALLHEQYF. In DNA, the CDR3 is TGTGCCAGTAGCACACAGGGGGCCCTTCTTCACGAGCAGTACTTC. This chain links TRBV19 with TRBJ2-7; 9 bases map to TRBD1. This CDR3 contains 15 residues. The germline V gene encodes CDR1 LNHDA and CDR2 SQIVND (reference sequence). V dropped 6 bases and J dropped 5; count of bases not matched to a gene: 11.

This chain links TRBV20-1 with TRBJ1-5, with D unresolved. The CDR3 length is 14 residues. Germline-derived CDR1 and CDR2 are DFQATT and SNEGSKA (reference sequence). V lost 7 bases, J lost 4 bases, and 17 bases lay in between. The CDR3 sequence: CSVGSRVTNQPQHF. The CDR3 nucleotides are TGCAGTGTCGGGTCGAGGGTAACAAATCAGCCCCAGCATTTT.

In its sample, this clonotype was seen a few times. Just one base apart from a much larger clone, this may be a read error. V usage is TRBV3-1 and J usage is TRBJ1-1, with D uncertain. The germline V and J ends were trimmed by 0 bases and 4 bases, with 9 bases remaining between them. This CDR3 contains 14 residues. In germline, CDR1 is LGHDT, CDR2 YNNKEL (reference sequence). The CDR3 bases are TGTGCCAGCAGCCAAGATTTAACGAGCACTGAAGCTTTCTTT. It encodes CASSQDLTSTEAFF.

The gene calls are TRBV27 and TRBJ1-6; D is unclear. The CDR3 runs to 15 residues. Germline CDR1 is MNHEY and CDR2 is SMNVEV (reference sequence). V was pared by 6 bases and J by 5 bases, with 14 bases between. The CDR3 sequence is CASSLAGRNNSPLHF. DNA for the CDR3: TGTGCCAGCAGCCTCGCCGGGAGGAATAATTCACCCCTCCACTTT.

This clonotype was counted only a few times. The chain carries TRBV5-1 and TRBJ2-3; perhaps D is TRBD1 or TRBD2 (5 bases each). CDR1 and CDR2 (germline): SGHRS, YFSETQ. CDR3 length: 15 residues. Trimming cost V 0 bases and J 2 bases, with 10 bases left between them. The CDR3 is CASSLEMGDTDTQYF. The CDR3 coding sequence is TGCGCCAGCAGCTTGGAAATGGGGGACACAGATACGCAGTATTTT. Using reference TRBV5-1 and TRBJ2-3 for the parts outside the CDR3, the full variable domain is KAGVTQTPRYLIKTRGQQVTLSCSPISGHRSVSWYQQTPGQGLQFLFEYFSETQRNKGNFPGRFSGRQFSNSRSEMNVSTLELGDSALYLCASSLEMGDTDTQYFGPGTRLTVL.

This clonotype was detected a few times. This chain connects TRBV27 to TRBJ1-5; D remains ambiguous. V was pared by 2 bases and J by 9 bases, with 8 bases between. Germline CDR1 MNHEY, CDR2 SMNVEV (reference sequence). The CDR3 covers 12 residues. This chain's CDR3 is CASSLLWGPQHF. The CDR3 nucleotides are TGTGCCAGCAGTTTACTGTGGGGGCCCCAGCATTTT.

This clonotype appeared many times. The rearrangement links TRBV3-1 to TRBJ2-7; D might be TRBD1 or TRBD2, each matching 5 bases. Trimming stripped 7 bases from V and 2 bases from J, with 15 bases between. CDR1 is LGHDT, CDR2 YNNKEL, per germline (reference sequence). The CDR3 has 14 amino acids. CDR3 coding DNA: TGTGCCAGCACCCTCGGGACCGGTACCTACGAGCAGTACTTC. It is translated as CASTLGTGTYEQYF.

In this sample, this clonotype turned up many times. V gene TRBV28 combines with J gene TRBJ2-7, with D unclear. CDR1 is MDHEN, CDR2 SYDVKM, per germline. The CDR3 is made up of 13 amino acids. V lost 7 bases to trimming and J lost 3 bases, with 13 bases between them. CDR3 nucleotides: TGTGCCAGCACAGAACGGACGAGCTACGAGCAGTACTTC. It encodes CASTERTSYEQYF.

This clonotype was found a few times. V is TRBV27 and J is TRBJ1-2, with D maybe TRBD1 (6 bases). Germline CDR1 reads MNHEY; CDR2 reads SMNVEV (reference sequence). Deletions cut 6 bases from V and 4 bases from J, with 18 bases between. The CDR3 covers 15 residues. CDR3 region: CASSPGAGIGYGYTF. In DNA, the CDR3 is TGTGCCAGCAGCCCGGGGGCAGGGATCGGCTATGGCTACACCTTC.